This is a list of T cell receptor beta chains from one sample in a study of T and B cells in COVID-19 patients. TCRdb reprocessed the multiplex PCR reads with MiXCR, giving one entry per CDR3 protein. The profile shows roughly 25,000 distinct CDR3 sequences, approximately 30% of them singletons. The sequenced sample consisted of blood. Receptors originate from a human donor who had recovered from COVID-19. CDR3s include the opening cysteine and the closing phenylalanine or tryptophan. A D gene is named only where the DNA matches it firmly. The size entry is marked missing in some rows and otherwise reads once, few, many or a size class.

clone_size	v_call	j_call	cdr3_length	d_call	cdr3_nt	cdr3_aa
.	TRBV4-3	TRBJ2-7	16	TRBD2	TGCGCCAGCAGCCAAGATAGCGGGGGGAGCGGAGCCGAGCAGTACTTC	CASSQDSGGSGAEQYF
.	TRBV12-3/TRBV12-4	TRBJ2-1	14	TRBD2	TGTGCCAGCAAGTCTAGCGGGAGTAGTAATGAGCAGTTCTTC	CASKSSGSSNEQFF
.	TRBV19	TRBJ2-7	16	TRBD1	TGTGCCAGTAGGACTTCCGGGACAGGGGGCTGGTACGAGCAGTACTTC	CASRTSGTGGWYEQYF
many	TRBV6-6	TRBJ2-3	11	.	TGTGCCAGCAGCCCCGCAGATACGCAGTATTTT	CASSPADTQYF
.	TRBV19	TRBJ2-5	23	.	TGTGCCAGTAGTATAGTCAATCCAGTATTTGTTAAAAACCCGGACTATAACCAAGAGACCCAGTACTTC	CASSIVNPVFVKNPDYNQETQYF
few	TRBV6-1	TRBJ2-4	13	.	TGTGCCAGCGAGGGGGGTGCCAAAAACATTCAGTACTTC	CASEGGAKNIQYF
few	TRBV6-2/TRBV6-3	TRBJ2-1	15	.	TGTGCCAGCAGTTACCGTCCTTCAGGTGTCGATGAGCAGTTCTTC	CASSYRPSGVDEQFF
few	TRBV18	TRBJ1-4	16	TRBD1	TGTGCCAGCTCACGCGGGACAGGGGCAACTAATGAAAAACTGTTTTTT	CASSRGTGATNEKLFF
.	TRBV10-3	TRBJ2-5	19	TRBD2	TGTGCCATCAGTGAACGAACACCTTTGGTAGCGGGGAGGGGAGAGACCCAGTACTTC	CAISERTPLVAGRGETQYF
.	TRBV24-1	TRBJ2-3	19	TRBD1	TGTGCCACCAGTGATCCGTCGGGACAGGGGGCATCGAGCACAGATACGCAGTATTTT	CATSDPSGQGASSTDTQYF
.	TRBV11-1	TRBJ1-5	15	.	TGTGCCAGCAGCTTGGACGGGGAAAAGAATCAGCCCCAGCATTTT	CASSLDGEKNQPQHF
.	TRBV7-9	TRBJ2-6	17	TRBD1	TGTGCCAGCAGCTCCGGACAGGGGTCCACTGGGGCCAACGTCCTGACTTTC	CASSSGQGSTGANVLTF
.	TRBV19	TRBJ2-4	15	.	TGTGCCAGTAGTAAGCCGGGGGTGGGCAAAAACATTCAGTACTTC	CASSKPGVGKNIQYF
.	TRBV27	TRBJ1-2	16	.	TGTGCCAGCAGTGGCCTAGGTTTACGGGGTGGGAATGGCTACACCTTC	CASSGLGLRGGNGYTF
.	TRBV7-9	TRBJ2-1	16	TRBD1	TGTGCCTGCAGCATCCCGGCCGGGACAGGGGGTGGCGAGCAGTTCTTC	CACSIPAGTGGGEQFF
medium-sized	TRBV29-1	TRBJ2-7	13	.	TGCAGCGTTGTACTCGGGATAGCCTACGAGCAGTACTTC	CSVVLGIAYEQYF
many	TRBV19	TRBJ1-1	16	TRBD1	TGTGCCACCCCTGCAGGGGGATGGATGTTGTCCACTGAAGCTTTCTTT	CATPAGGWMLSTEAFF
.	TRBV11-1	TRBJ2-2	16	.	TGTGCCAGCAGCTCTACCCTGGGACCGAACACCGGGGAGCTGTTTTTT	CASSSTLGPNTGELFF
.	TRBV20-1	TRBJ2-3	15	.	TGCAGTGCGCCCCGGTACGGGACAAGCACAGATACGCAGTATTTT	CSAPRYGTSTDTQYF
.	TRBV18	TRBJ1-3	16	.	TGTGCCAGCTCACCAGTTGCTTTCAACTCTGGAAACACCATATATTTT	CASSPVAFNSGNTIYF
many	TRBV6-5	TRBJ2-1	15	.	TGTGCCAGCAGCCTCGGACCGCCGAAGAACAATGAGCAGTTCTTC	CASSLGPPKNNEQFF
few	TRBV27	TRBJ2-1	16	TRBD2	TGTGCCAGCAGTTTATCGGGCGGGAGAGTGTACAATGAGCAGTTCTTC	CASSLSGGRVYNEQFF
many	TRBV27	TRBJ1-5	13	.	TGTGCCAGCAGTTTAAAAAGGGATCAGCCCCAGCATTTT	CASSLKRDQPQHF
many	TRBV29-1	TRBJ1-1	14	.	TGCAGCGTTGAAGATCGAGGGGAAGGAACTGAAGCTTTCTTT	CSVEDRGEGTEAFF
medium-sized	TRBV19	TRBJ2-2	15	.	TGTGCCAGTAGTACATGGGTTGGGGACACCGGGGAGCTGTTTTTT	CASSTWVGDTGELFF